This TCR beta chain derives from a study of OX40 agonist ivuxolimab in advanced cancers. Background on the study: An agonistic anti-OX40 (CD134) antibody, ivuxolimab, was used to treat the patients. Study-wide results and limits: The study observed clonal expansion of CD4+ and CD8+ blood T cells by week 6 at 0.1 to 3.0 mg/kg.

Remarks on this clone: Its antigen remains unidentified.

The CDR3 loop spans 16 amino acids. The germline gives CDR1 SGDLS, CDR2 YYNGEE. V lost 3 bases, J lost 2 bases, and 15 bases lay in between. The table came from immunoSEQ multiplex PCR; TCRdb's copy has only in-frame clones and leaves some out. This repertoire shows about 90,000 clones, 90% found once; its top ten account for about 0.16%. The chain uses TRBV9 and TRBJ2-1; unclear D gene. This clonotype originated in an adult with an advanced solid tumor such as melanoma, head and neck, liver or kidney cancer. The source was CD4+ or CD8+ T cells sorted from blood, collected in a trial of the OX40 agonist ivuxolimab. The CDR3 region is CASSASRNRTYNEQFF. In nucleotides, the CDR3 is TGTGCCAGCAGCGCTAGTAGGAATAGGACCTACAATGAGCAGTTCTTC.